The clone carrying this TCR beta chain was observed many times. The antigen is unknown. PCR was performed a second time for about 7 to 12 cycles using a sample-barcoded 5' primer and a J-beta primer mix. One entry per CDR3 protein, called by TCRdb with MiXCR from the 5' RACE reads. The data hold some 640,000 distinct CDR3 sequences, with 25% to 35% observed a single time. V shed 4 bases, J shed 0 bases, and the junction held 6 bases outside the gene matches. The CDR3 length is 15 residues. Per the germline V gene, CDR1 is SGDLS and CDR2 is YYNGEE. The source of the sample is a study of blood T cells in healthy people across ages. Study-level background: Roughly one uniquely barcoded beta molecule per two T cells was captured. General study findings and limits: Diversity was higher, and naive CD4+ cells more numerous, in long-lived donors than in aged donors.

The authors drew around 11 milliliters of peripheral blood from each donor. Total RNA was isolated from each sample in quantities of at least 5 micrograms. This clonotype was obtained from an elderly woman in good health. This chain links TRBV9 with TRBJ2-7; 8 nucleotides line up with TRBD1. Sequencing was done on a sample of blood. This chain's CDR3 is CASSPGDRISYEQYF. For the CDR3, the DNA is TGTGCCAGCAGCCCCGGGGACAGGATCTCCTACGAGCAGTACTTC.